Each of the 10 T cell receptor beta chains below was sequenced from the same sample in a study of blood T cell repertoires in COVID-19. Profiling relied on immunoSEQ multiplex PCR, and the TCRdb table lists in-frame clones only, not all of them. The sample has approximately 390,000 clones; more than 75% are singletons. The sequencing input was peripheral blood. The source is a woman in her fifties or sixties with COVID-19, enrolled during active disease.

This clone was picked up one time. The chain recombines TRBV6-5 with TRBJ1-1, with TRBD1 as a possible D gene (5 bases). The length of the CDR3 is 15 residues. Germline-derived CDR1 and CDR2 are MNHEY and SVGAGI. With 2 bases removed from V and 0 bases from J, the gap between germline ends came to 10 bases. The CDR3 here is CASSYGDSMNTEAFF. The CDR3 DNA reads TGTGCCAGCAGTTACGGAGACAGTATGAACACTGAAGCTTTCTTT.

This clone occurred a few times. The chain recombines TRBV24-1 with TRBJ1-2; D is perhaps TRBD1 (6 bases). This CDR3 is built from 14 residues. The V end lost 4 bases, the J end lost 8 bases, and 16 bases lay between the germline ends. Germline-derived CDR1 and CDR2 are KGHDR and SFDVKD. CDR3 DNA: TGTGCCACCAGTGACCCCGACAGGCGCTTGGGCTACACCTTC. Translation: CATSDPDRRLGYTF.

This clone occurred once. The rearrangement joins TRBV5-1 to TRBJ2-3; 10 positions agree with TRBD2. The germline V gene encodes CDR1 SGHRS and CDR2 YFSETQ. V shed 2 bases and J 5 bases; nucleotides not matched to a gene: 8. CDR3 length equals 16 residues. For the CDR3, the DNA is TGCGCCAGCAGCTTCCGAAAAGCGGGGGGGCAAGATACGCAGTATTTT. It is translated as CASSFRKAGGQDTQYF.

The V call is TRBV13, the J call TRBJ1-4; D is perhaps TRBD1 (6 bases). The V gene's germline CDR1 is PRHDT and CDR2 FYEKMQ (reference sequence). The CDR3 spans 14 residues. The V gene lost 1 base and the J gene lost 7 bases, with 10 bases spanning the gap. CDR3 bases: TGTGCCAGCAGCTTAGCACAGGGCGGTGAAAAACTGTTTTTT. It encodes CASSLAQGGEKLFF.

This rearrangement joins TRBV7-9 to TRBJ1-4; D is unclear. The V end was cut by 0 bases, the J end by 7 bases, with 12 bases between. The CDR3 extends over 15 amino acids. The V gene's germline CDR1 is SEHNR and CDR2 FQNEAQ (reference sequence). This CDR3 is CASSLASKYVEKLFF. Here the CDR3 DNA reads TGTGCCAGCAGCTTAGCTTCTAAGTACGTTGAAAAACTGTTTTTT.

DNA for the CDR3: TGTGCCAGCAGCGGGGGACAGGGGGCGCGTGAGCCCCAGCATTTT. The encoded protein is CASSGGQGAREPQHF. The V gene is TRBV5-8, the J gene TRBJ1-5; TRBD1 matches 12 bases. CDR1 and CDR2 from the germline V gene are SGHTS and YDEGEE. Trimming cost V 4 bases and J 8 bases; bases outside gene matches: 7. The CDR3 consists of 15 residues.

This chain links TRBV18 with TRBJ1-1, with D maybe TRBD1 (5 bases). This CDR3 has 15 amino acids. Germline V gene lookup returns CDR1 KGHSH and CDR2 LQKENI. Trimming shortened V by 3 bases and J by 2 bases, and 13 bases separated the two germline ends. The CDR3 DNA reads as TGTGCCAGCTCACCGCAGGGATTTGGAAACACTGAAGCTTTCTTT. Translation: CASSPQGFGNTEAFF.

The chain is built from TRBV6-1 and TRBJ2-7; unclear D gene. V dropped 0 bases and J dropped 6 bases, with 12 bases sitting between them. CDR1 and CDR2 (germline): MNHNS, SASEGT. This CDR3 has 14 amino acids. Here the CDR3 DNA reads TGTGCCAGCAGTGAAGCGGGCACCAGCTCCGAGCAGTACTTC. This translates into CASSEAGTSSEQYF.

V usage is TRBV7-9 and J usage is TRBJ2-5, with D possibly TRBD2 on 7 matching bases. CDR3 length: 18 residues. Trimming took off 5 bases at V and 0 bases at J, with 22 bases between the two ends. CDR1 is SEHNR, CDR2 FQNEAQ, per germline (reference sequence). The DNA for the CDR3 is TGTGCCAGCAGCGACCGTTTGGGGGGGCGAATGTACCAAGAGACCCAGTACTTC. This sequence encodes CASSDRLGGRMYQETQYF.

The chain recombines TRBV19 with TRBJ1-2; tentatively, D is TRBD1 (6 bases). CDR1 is LNHDA and CDR2 is SQIVND in the germline V gene (reference sequence). V dropped 3 bases and J dropped 8 bases, with 19 bases sitting between them. The CDR3 loop spans 15 amino acids. The CDR3 is CASSMGPRQVWGYTF. The DNA of the CDR3 is TGTGCCAGTAGTATGGGGCCCAGACAGGTGTGGGGCTACACCTTC.